One T cell receptor beta chain is described in this entry. The antigen is unknown. The CDR3 has 14 amino acids. CDR1 and CDR2 (germline): MNHEY, SVGAGI. V was clipped by 6 bases and J by 1 base; unmatched bases: 5. The sample belongs to a study of T cell responses to AZD1222 COVID-19 vaccine. Only in-frame clones appear in the TCRdb table, and some are missing; sequencing was by immunoSEQ multiplex PCR. The sample records some 130,000 clones, approximately 91% being singletons. Study-level findings and limits: All repertoire sampling was performed exclusively after the peak T cell response. Females outnumbered males among donors, who were mostly white British; clonal diversity was possibly underestimated. Following two doses of AZD1222, Spike-specific TCR breadth and depth rose.

The clonotype originates from an adult who received the AZD1222 COVID-19 vaccine. The sequencing here drew on peripheral blood, taken 28 days after the second AZD1222 dose. This chain connects TRBV6-5 to TRBJ2-7, with TRBD1 identical over 8 bases. CDR3 region: CASRDRVVSYEQYF. CDR3 coding DNA: TGTGCCAGCAGGGACAGGGTAGTTTCCTACGAGCAGTACTTC.